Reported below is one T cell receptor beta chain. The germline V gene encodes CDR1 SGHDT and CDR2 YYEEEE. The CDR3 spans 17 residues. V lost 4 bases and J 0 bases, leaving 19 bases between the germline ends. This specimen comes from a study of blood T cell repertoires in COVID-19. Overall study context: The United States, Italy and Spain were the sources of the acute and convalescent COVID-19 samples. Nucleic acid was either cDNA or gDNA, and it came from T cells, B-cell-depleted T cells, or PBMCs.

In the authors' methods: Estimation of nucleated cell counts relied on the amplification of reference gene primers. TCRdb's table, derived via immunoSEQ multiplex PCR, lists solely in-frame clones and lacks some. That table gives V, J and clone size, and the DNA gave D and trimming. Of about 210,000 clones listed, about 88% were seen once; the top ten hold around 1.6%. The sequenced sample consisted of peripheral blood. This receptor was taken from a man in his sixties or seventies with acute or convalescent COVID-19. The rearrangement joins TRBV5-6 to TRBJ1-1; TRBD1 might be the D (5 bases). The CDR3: CASSPQLGQTVNTEAFF. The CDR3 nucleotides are TGTGCCAGCAGCCCTCAATTGGGCCAGACAGTGAACACTGAAGCTTTCTTT.